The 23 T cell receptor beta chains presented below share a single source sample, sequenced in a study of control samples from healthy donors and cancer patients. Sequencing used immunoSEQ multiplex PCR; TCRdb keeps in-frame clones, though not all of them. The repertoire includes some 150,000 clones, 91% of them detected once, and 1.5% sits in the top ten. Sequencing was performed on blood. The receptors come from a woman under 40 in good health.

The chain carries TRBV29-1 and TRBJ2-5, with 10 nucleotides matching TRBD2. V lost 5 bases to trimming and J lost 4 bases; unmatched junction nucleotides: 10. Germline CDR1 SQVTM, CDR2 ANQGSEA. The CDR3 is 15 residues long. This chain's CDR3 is CSVSSGRASGETQYF. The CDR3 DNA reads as TGCAGCGTTTCCAGCGGGAGGGCCAGTGGAGAGACCCAGTACTTC.

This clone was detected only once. The CDR3 here is CASRAGGQPQHF. CDR3 nucleotides: TGTGCCAGCAGGGCAGGGGGACAGCCCCAGCATTTT. V usage is TRBV2 and J usage is TRBJ1-5; TRBD1 matches 7 bases. Trimming took 6 bases from V and 7 from J; bases not matched to a gene: 3. Per germline, CDR1 SNHLY and CDR2 FYNNEI. The CDR3 runs 12 residues.

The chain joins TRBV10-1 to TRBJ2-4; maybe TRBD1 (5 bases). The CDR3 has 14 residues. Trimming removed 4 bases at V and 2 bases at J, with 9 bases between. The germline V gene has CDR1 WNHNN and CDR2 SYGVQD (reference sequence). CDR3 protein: CASSADRSKNIQYF. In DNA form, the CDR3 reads TGCGCCAGCAGTGCTGACAGATCCAAAAACATTCAGTACTTC.

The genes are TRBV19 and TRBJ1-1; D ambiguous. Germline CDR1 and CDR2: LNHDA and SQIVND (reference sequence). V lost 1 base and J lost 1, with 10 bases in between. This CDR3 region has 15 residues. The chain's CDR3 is CASSIGPGSNTEAFF. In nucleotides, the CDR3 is TGTGCCAGTAGTATAGGACCGGGCTCGAACACTGAAGCTTTCTTT.

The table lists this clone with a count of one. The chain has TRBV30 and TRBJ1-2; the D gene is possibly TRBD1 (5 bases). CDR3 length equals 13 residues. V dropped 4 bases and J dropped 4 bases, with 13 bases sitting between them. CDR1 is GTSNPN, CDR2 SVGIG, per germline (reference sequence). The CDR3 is CAWIPGTVYGYTF. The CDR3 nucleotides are TGTGCCTGGATCCCCGGGACGGTCTATGGCTACACCTTC.

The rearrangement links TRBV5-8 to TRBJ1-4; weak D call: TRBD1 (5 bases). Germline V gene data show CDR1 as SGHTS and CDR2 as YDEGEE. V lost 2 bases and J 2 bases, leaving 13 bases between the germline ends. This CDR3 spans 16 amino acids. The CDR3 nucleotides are TGTGCCAGCAGCTTAGGGGTAGCCATCACTAATGAAAAACTGTTTTTT. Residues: CASSLGVAITNEKLFF.

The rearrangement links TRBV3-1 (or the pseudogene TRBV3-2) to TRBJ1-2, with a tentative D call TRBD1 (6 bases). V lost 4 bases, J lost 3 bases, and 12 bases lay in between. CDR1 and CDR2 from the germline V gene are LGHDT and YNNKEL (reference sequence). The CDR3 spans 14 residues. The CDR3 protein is CASSLRTVHYGYTF. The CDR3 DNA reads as TGTGCCAGCAGCCTCCGGACAGTTCACTATGGCTACACCTTC.

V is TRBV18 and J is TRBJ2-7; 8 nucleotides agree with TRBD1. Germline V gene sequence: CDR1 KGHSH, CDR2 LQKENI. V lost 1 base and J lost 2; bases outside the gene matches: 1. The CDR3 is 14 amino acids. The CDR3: CASSPRTGTYEQYF. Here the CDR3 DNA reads TGTGCCAGCTCACCACGGACAGGGACCTACGAGCAGTACTTC.

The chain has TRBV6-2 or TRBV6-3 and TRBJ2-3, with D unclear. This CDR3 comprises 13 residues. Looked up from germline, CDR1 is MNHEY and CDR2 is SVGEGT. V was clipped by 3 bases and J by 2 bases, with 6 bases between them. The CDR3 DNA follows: TGTGCCAGCAGTTATAAGGTCACAGATACGCAGTATTTT. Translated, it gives CASSYKVTDTQYF.

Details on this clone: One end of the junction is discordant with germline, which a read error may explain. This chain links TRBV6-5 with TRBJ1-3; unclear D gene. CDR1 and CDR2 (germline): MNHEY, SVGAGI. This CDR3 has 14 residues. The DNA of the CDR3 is TGTGCCAGCAGTTCTATCAGCTCTGGAAACACTATATATTTT. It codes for CASSSISSGNTIYF.

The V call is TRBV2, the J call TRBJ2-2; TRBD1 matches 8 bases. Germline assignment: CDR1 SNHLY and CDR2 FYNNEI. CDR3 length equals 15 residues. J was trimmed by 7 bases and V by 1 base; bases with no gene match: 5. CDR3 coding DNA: TGTGCCAGCAGTGAAGACAGGGGGGTTATCGGGGAGCTGTTTTTT. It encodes CASSEDRGVIGELFF.

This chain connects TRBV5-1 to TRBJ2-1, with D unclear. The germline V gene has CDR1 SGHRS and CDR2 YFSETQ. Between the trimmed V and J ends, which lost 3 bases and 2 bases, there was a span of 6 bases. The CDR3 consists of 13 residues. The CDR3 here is CASSYGAYNEQFF. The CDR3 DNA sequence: TGCGCCAGCAGCTACGGTGCCTACAATGAGCAGTTCTTC.

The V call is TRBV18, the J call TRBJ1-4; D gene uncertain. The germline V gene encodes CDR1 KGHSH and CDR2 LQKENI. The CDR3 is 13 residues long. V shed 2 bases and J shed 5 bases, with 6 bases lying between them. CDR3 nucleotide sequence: TGTGCCAGCTCACCAGGGCCGAATGAAAAACTGTTTTTT. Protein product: CASSPGPNEKLFF.

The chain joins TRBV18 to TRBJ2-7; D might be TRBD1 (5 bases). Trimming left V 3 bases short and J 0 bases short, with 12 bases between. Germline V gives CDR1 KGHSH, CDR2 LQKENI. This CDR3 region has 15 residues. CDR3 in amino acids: CASSPSGWGSYEQYF. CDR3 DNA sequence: TGTGCCAGCTCACCGTCAGGGTGGGGCTCCTACGAGCAGTACTTC.

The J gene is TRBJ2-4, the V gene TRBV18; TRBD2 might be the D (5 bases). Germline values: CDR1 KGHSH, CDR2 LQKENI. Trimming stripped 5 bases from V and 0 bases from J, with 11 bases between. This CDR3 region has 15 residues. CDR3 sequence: CASSAPEVAKNIQYF. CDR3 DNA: TGTGCCAGCTCAGCCCCGGAGGTAGCCAAAAACATTCAGTACTTC.

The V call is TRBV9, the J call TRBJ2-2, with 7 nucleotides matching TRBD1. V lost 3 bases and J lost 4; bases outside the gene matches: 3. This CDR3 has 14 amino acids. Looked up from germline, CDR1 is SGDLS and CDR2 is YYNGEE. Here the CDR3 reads CASSGRQGTGELFF. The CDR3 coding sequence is TGTGCCAGCAGCGGCCGACAGGGCACCGGGGAGCTGTTTTTT.

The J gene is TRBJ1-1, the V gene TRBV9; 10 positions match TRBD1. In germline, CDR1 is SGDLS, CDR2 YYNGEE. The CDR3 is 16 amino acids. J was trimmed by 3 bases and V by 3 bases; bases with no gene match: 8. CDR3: CASSALDRGPYTEAFF. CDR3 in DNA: TGTGCCAGCAGCGCGCTAGACAGGGGGCCCTACACTGAAGCTTTCTTT.

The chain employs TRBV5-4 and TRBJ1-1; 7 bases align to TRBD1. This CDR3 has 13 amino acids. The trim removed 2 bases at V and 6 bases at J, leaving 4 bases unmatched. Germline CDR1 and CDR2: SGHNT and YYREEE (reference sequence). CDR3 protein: CASSFVTGPEAFF. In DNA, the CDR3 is TGTGCCAGCAGCTTCGTGACAGGGCCTGAAGCTTTCTTT.

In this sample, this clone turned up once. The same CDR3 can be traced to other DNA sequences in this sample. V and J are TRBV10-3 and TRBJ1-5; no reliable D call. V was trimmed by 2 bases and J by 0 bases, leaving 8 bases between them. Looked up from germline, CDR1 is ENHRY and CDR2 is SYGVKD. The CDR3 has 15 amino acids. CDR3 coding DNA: TGTGCCATCAGTGAGGGTCGGAATAGCAATCAGCCCCAGCATTTT. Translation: CAISEGRNSNQPQHF.

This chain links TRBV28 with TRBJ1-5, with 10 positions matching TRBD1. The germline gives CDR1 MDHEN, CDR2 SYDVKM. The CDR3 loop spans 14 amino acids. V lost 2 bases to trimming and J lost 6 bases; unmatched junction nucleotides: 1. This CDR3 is CASSLGDRGQPQHF. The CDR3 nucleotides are TGTGCCAGCAGTTTAGGGGACAGGGGTCAGCCCCAGCATTTT.

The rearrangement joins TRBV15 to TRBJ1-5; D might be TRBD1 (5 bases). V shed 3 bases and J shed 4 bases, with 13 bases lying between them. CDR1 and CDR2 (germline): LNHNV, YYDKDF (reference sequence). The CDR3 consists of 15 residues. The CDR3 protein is CATSSLRDGNQPQHF. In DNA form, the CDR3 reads TGTGCCACCAGCAGTCTCCGGGACGGTAATCAGCCCCAGCATTTT.

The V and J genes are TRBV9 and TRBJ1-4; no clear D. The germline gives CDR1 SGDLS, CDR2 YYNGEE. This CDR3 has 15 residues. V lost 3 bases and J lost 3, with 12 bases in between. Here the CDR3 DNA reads TGTGCCAGCAGCGGGGAAGGGCGGGCTAATGAAAAACTGTTTTTT. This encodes CASSGEGRANEKLFF.

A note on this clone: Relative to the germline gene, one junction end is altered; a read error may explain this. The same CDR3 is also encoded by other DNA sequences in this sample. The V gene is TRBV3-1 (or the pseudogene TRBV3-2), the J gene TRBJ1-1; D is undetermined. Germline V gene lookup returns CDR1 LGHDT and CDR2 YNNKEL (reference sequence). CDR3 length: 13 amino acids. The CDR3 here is CASSQDSHTEAFF. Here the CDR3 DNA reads TGTGCCAGCAGTCAAGACTCCCACACTGAAGCTTTCTTT.